The 8 T cell receptor beta chains presented below share a single source sample, sequenced in a study of identifying expanded T cells in peripheral blood. TCRdb's copy holds only in-frame clones and misses some; the assay was immunoSEQ multiplex PCR. The sample contains some 99,000 clones, about 85% of which appear only once. Sequencing was done on a sample of blood. These TCRs come from a person aged 18 to 70 in good health.

The V and J genes are TRBV10-3 and TRBJ1-3; no clear D gene. This CDR3 has 15 residues. Germline-derived CDR1 and CDR2 are ENHRY and SYGVKD. V was trimmed by 8 bases and J by 0 bases, leaving 14 bases between them. The CDR3, as DNA: TGTGCCATCTCTGACCCAGTCTTCTCTGGAAACACCATATATTTT. Protein sequence: CAISDPVFSGNTIYF.

The CDR3 DNA follows: TGTGCCAGTAGTACAACAGGGAAGGGCCAGCCCCAGCATTTT. Amino acid sequence: CASSTTGKGQPQHF. V gene TRBV19 combines with J gene TRBJ1-5, with TRBD1 as a possible D gene (6 bases). This CDR3 has 14 amino acids. CDR1 and CDR2 from the germline V gene are LNHDA and SQIVND (reference sequence). V gave up 4 bases and J gave up 7 bases, with 14 bases separating them.

The chain links TRBV7-3 to TRBJ2-2, with 7 bases that match TRBD1. In germline, CDR1 is SGHTA, CDR2 FQGTGA. The CDR3 runs to 15 residues. The trim removed 3 bases at V and 4 bases at J, leaving 5 bases unmatched. CDR3 in amino acids: CASSFPGQLTGELFF. The CDR3 bases are TGTGCCAGCAGCTTCCCGGGACAGCTCACCGGGGAGCTGTTTTTT. Based on the CDR3 plus reference TRBV7-3 and TRBJ2-2, the full variable domain is GAGVSQTPSNKVTEKGKYVELRCDPISGHTALYWYRQSLGQGPEFLIYFQGTGAADDSGLPNDRFFAVRPEGSVSTLKIQRTERGDSAVYLCASSFPGQLTGELFFGEGSRLTVL.

The J gene is TRBJ1-1, the V gene TRBV30; D is possibly TRBD1 (5 bases). V was pared by 0 bases and J by 8 bases, with 10 bases between. Germline V gives CDR1 GTSNPN, CDR2 SVGIG (reference sequence). The CDR3 is 12 amino acids. CDR3: CAWSVLGAEAFF. CDR3 coding DNA: TGTGCCTGGAGTGTACTCGGGGCGGAAGCTTTCTTT.

The chain links TRBV4-3 to TRBJ2-3; D not resolved. The CDR3 loop spans 15 amino acids. Germline assignment: CDR1 LGHNA and CDR2 YSLEER. Trimming cost V 0 bases and J 4 bases, with 11 bases left between them. This CDR3 is CASSQDTSLADTQYF. CDR3 bases: TGCGCCAGCAGCCAAGATACAAGTTTGGCAGATACGCAGTATTTT.

This chain connects TRBV19 to TRBJ1-6; 9 bases are shared with TRBD1. Germline V CDR1 and CDR2: LNHDA, SQIVND (reference sequence). The length of the CDR3 is 15 residues. The V segment lost 8 bases and the J segment 7 bases; nucleotides outside the gene matches: 9. The CDR3 protein is CASQKGTGKNSPLHF. CDR3 coding DNA: TGTGCCAGTCAAAAGGGGACAGGGAAGAATTCACCCCTCCACTTT.

This chain connects TRBV27 to TRBJ2-7; 8 bases map to TRBD1. CDR1 is MNHEY, CDR2 SMNVEV, per germline (reference sequence). V shed 5 bases, J shed 4 bases, and the junction held 4 bases outside the gene matches. The CDR3 contains 13 residues. This CDR3 reads CASSQGARYEQYF. CDR3 sequence (DNA): TGTGCCAGCAGTCAGGGGGCGCGTTACGAGCAGTACTTC.

The gene calls are TRBV7-3 and TRBJ2-7; D is ambiguous. V dropped 0 bases and J dropped 4 bases, with 16 bases sitting between them. This CDR3 region has 16 residues. Germline V gene data show CDR1 as SGHTA and CDR2 as FQGTGA. In DNA form, the CDR3 reads TGTGCCAGCAGCTTAACCACTGACTCAAACCTTTACGAGCAGTACTTC. This encodes CASSLTTDSNLYEQYF.